This entry describes one TCR beta chain. Its antigen is unknown. Produced via immunoSEQ multiplex PCR; TCRdb's table is partial and in-frame only. The sample consists of tens of thousands of clones, around three quarters of them appearing once. These data belong to a study of vaccination effects on CD4 cells after COVID-19. Germline loops: CDR1 MNHEY, CDR2 SMNVEV (reference sequence). CDR3 length: 14 residues. V was pared by 1 base and J by 7 bases, with 8 bases between. Ahead of sequencing, the ViraFEST assay grew antigen-specific CD4+ T cells using viral peptide pools. CD4+ T cell isolation took place after 10 days of culture. Either the BNT162b2 or mRNA-1273 vaccine was given to participants in two doses. Nucleocapsid antibodies stayed negative before and after vaccination, showing no earlier SARS-CoV-2 infection. PBMC cultures contained about 1.9 million cells per well, about 10 IU/ml IL-2 and around 9.4 ug/ml peptides.

J is TRBJ1-6 and V is TRBV27, with D tentatively TRBD1 (5 bases). The sequences come from CD4+ T cells from PBMCs cultured with HCoV-229E spike peptides, collected after COVID-19 vaccination. The TCR originated in a human donor who received a COVID-19 vaccine. The CDR3 nucleotides read TGTGCCAGCAGTTTATTGGGGGAGAATTCACCCCTCCACTTT. Its protein is CASSLLGENSPLHF.